This entry concerns a single T cell receptor beta chain. Its binding antigen is unknown. No much larger clone exists at a distance of one base, and base qualities are not known. V is pruned by 3 bases and J by 5 bases, leaving 11 bases of the junction without a gene match. CDR1 and CDR2, looked up from the germline V gene, are SGHRS and YFSETQ. From the cysteine through the phenylalanine, the CDR3 covers 16 amino acids. Left in the record is the CDR3 DNA by itself, 48 bases read in frame from the first base. This sample is drawn from a study of shared clonotypes between healthy human individuals (dated by TCRdb to the early 2020s). Background on the whole study: The cohort comprised a couple of women and a few men aged 18 to 49 years. For each donor, CD4 naive and CD4 memory were each run on three plates, CD8 naive on two plates, and CD8 memory on one plate. Leukapheresis yielded between about 0.85 and 9 billion PBMCs per donor. Blood TCR repertoires of four to six healthy adults were deeply sequenced to estimate repertoire size and the extent of clonotype sharing between individuals. To increase sequencing depth and limit assay-specific biases, different laboratories used diverse techniques to prepare libraries and sequence TCR repertoires. General findings and caveats noted by the study authors: Even with the large sequencing depth, rarefaction of the sorted-subset datasets indicated that sequencing was incomplete. When a handful of donors were compared, the shared fraction of clonotypes was around 4.6% for naive CD4, over 3% for naive CD8, about 2.5% for memory CD4, and around 0.4% for memory CD8. Higher generation probabilities were observed for clonotypes shared by all four sorted-subset donors than for non-shared clonotypes. Because the study included only a small number of donors, the genetic and exposure-history diversity represented was limited. Larger estimated clonotype richness was generally found for naive subsets than for memory subsets. Pairwise subsampling led to the expectation that sequencing depth would affect the degree of clonotype sharing among donors. Sampling was limited to blood, and TCR repertoires in tissue likely differ from TCR repertoires in blood.

Using the deep immunoSEQ assay, multiplex PCR amplified TCR CDR3 regions from genomic DNA. Extracted genomic DNA from each cell subset was spread evenly across all wells of several immunoSEQ 96-well plates, with each plate serving as a replicate. For sorted subsets, each replicate PCR was loaded with roughly 190 ng genomic DNA, equivalent to about 30,000 T cell genomes. The purified libraries were quantified using a Qubit 3.0 fluorometer, sized with a Bioanalyzer 2100, and then quantified again using the KAPA Library Quantification kit. Each immunoSEQ 96-well plate was sequenced on its own single-read 150-cycle Illumina NextSeq 550 flow cell. As for the original processing: Because only junctional sequences without quality scores were contained in the immunoSEQ output, filtering matching that applied to full-length reads could not be performed. To assign V/J genes and CDR3, sequences were annotated using PyIR, a Python wrapper for IgBLAST v1.9, with IMGT germline references. Reads were filtered out if the reads had weak V/J assignments (E-value above 1e-6), no CDR3, stop codons, out-of-frame junctions, or ambiguous translated residues. V3J clonotypes were defined as sequences sharing the same inferred V gene, J gene, and CDR3 amino acid sequence. Percentage overlap between repertoires was computed as shared unique clonotypes divided by the size of the smaller repertoire. Richness of each repertoire was evaluated using RTK rarefaction, the Chao1 estimator, and Recon v2.1 estimates of unobserved clonotypes. Generation probabilities for all TCRbeta clonotypes obtained by the gDNA method from a handful of donors were computed using OLGA. In its TCRdb copy, this immuneACCESS table keeps in-frame sequences only and misses some clones. Where compared with another copy, unresolved V genes explain less than half of these, and the others have no known cause. V, J and clone size are taken as reported in that table, and D and trimming were inferred from the DNA itself. This sample is represented by 230,000 or so clones; approximately 65% of them were singletons. The ten top clones hold 11% of the sample.

Healthy HIV-negative adults with no recently reported acute infections or vaccinations were included as donors. Every donor was a Caucasian adult living in Nashville, Tennessee, USA. CD4+ T cells were enriched through magnetic negative selection, after which naive cells were positively selected on CD45RA and the remaining negative fraction served as the memory subset. Blood was collected by leukapheresis, and PBMCs were isolated by Ficoll-Histopaque density gradient centrifugation and then cryopreserved in liquid nitrogen vapor phase. Analytical flow cytometry was used to check the purity and quantity of each magnetically sorted T cell population. Genomic DNA was isolated from each sorted fraction and quantified by UV absorbance on a Nanodrop 2000c.

The sample comprised memory CD4+ T cells sorted from blood. The cell subset or site tag for this specimen amounts to: CD45RA-negative fraction. This receptor was taken from a man under 40 in good health. This receptor chain uses TRBV5-1 and TRBJ2-5, with TRBD1 matching 9 junction bases. The sequence in DNA is TGCGCCAGCAGCTCGATGGGACAGGGCGGGTCGGAGACCCAGTACTTC. This codes for CASSSMGQGGSETQYF.